Shown below are 23 T cell receptor beta chains from a single sample sequenced in a study of T-cell reconstitution after alpha-beta-depleted transplantation in children. The library targeted TCRbeta and was prepared with unique molecular identifiers. TCRdb ran MiXCR on the PCR reads and lists one entry per CDR3 protein. The table lists 500,000 to 600,000 distinct CDR3 sequences, around a third of them singletons. The sequencing used PBMCs from the stem cell graft donor, collected from the stem cell graft. These TCRs come from a human donor who donated a stem cell graft to a child with aplastic anemia.

This clonotype was seen only once. The chain is built from TRBV28 and TRBJ2-7; D is possibly TRBD1 (5 bases). Germline V gives CDR1 MDHEN, CDR2 SYDVKM. This CDR3 is built from 13 residues. Trimming took off 8 bases at V and 1 base at J, with 12 bases between the two ends. The CDR3 loop is CASGVQGSYEQYF. The CDR3 coding sequence is TGTGCCAGCGGCGTTCAGGGTTCCTACGAGCAGTACTTC.

The rearrangement links TRBV20-1 to TRBJ2-5, with 9 positions matching TRBD1. Germline CDR1 and CDR2: DFQATT and SNEGSKA (reference sequence). The CDR3 is 13 amino acids. Losses at the gene ends were 5 bases for V and 4 bases for J; bases not matched to a gene: 5. The chain's CDR3 is CSALRTGAETQYF. For the CDR3, the DNA is TGCAGTGCTCTTCGGACAGGGGCAGAGACCCAGTACTTC.

J is TRBJ1-1 and V is TRBV5-1, with D possibly TRBD1 on 6 matching bases. The CDR3 runs 15 residues. Germline-derived CDR1 and CDR2 are SGHRS and YFSETQ. The V end was cut by 4 bases, the J end by 0 bases, with 13 bases between. CDR3 residues: CASSVGQFMNTEAFF. The CDR3 DNA sequence: TGCGCCAGCAGCGTCGGACAGTTTATGAACACTGAAGCTTTCTTT.

This clonotype showed up just a few times. The chain links TRBV15 to TRBJ2-7; D uncertain. Trimming pared 1 base from V and 5 bases from J, leaving 6 bases between. CDR3 size: 12 residues. CDR1 LNHNV and CDR2 YYDKDF come from the germline V gene (reference sequence). CDR3 region: CATSRALDEQYF. The CDR3 DNA reads TGTGCCACCAGCAGAGCTCTCGACGAGCAGTACTTC.

V usage is TRBV20-1 and J usage is TRBJ1-2, with a possible D match to TRBD1 (5 bases). Looked up from germline, CDR1 is DFQATT and CDR2 is SNEGSKA (reference sequence). This CDR3 is 12 amino acids long. V dropped 5 bases and J dropped 5 bases, with 12 bases sitting between them. The chain's CDR3 is CSALTEPYGYTF. The CDR3 DNA is TGCAGTGCTTTGACAGAGCCATATGGCTACACCTTC.

CDR3 amino acids: CSVRPGSETQYF. The CDR3 coding sequence is TGCAGCGTGAGACCAGGGTCCGAGACCCAGTACTTC. The chain employs TRBV29-1 and TRBJ2-5, with D perhaps matching TRBD1 (5 bases). Trimming removed 6 bases from V and 5 bases from J, with 13 bases in between. The CDR3 covers 12 residues. Germline CDR1 and CDR2: SQVTM and ANQGSEA.

The rearrangement uses TRBV29-1 and TRBJ2-2; 11 bases are shared with TRBD1. The CDR3 has 16 residues. Germline loops: CDR1 SQVTM, CDR2 ANQGSEA. The trim removed 0 bases at V and 6 bases at J, leaving 6 bases unmatched. For the CDR3, the DNA is TGCAGCGTTGAAGATCCTTGGACAGGGGGCCCCGGGGAGCTGTTTTTT. It translates to CSVEDPWTGGPGELFF.

This chain links TRBV20-1 with TRBJ1-6; D perhaps matches TRBD1 (6 bases). The ends were cut back, 5 bases at V and 7 bases at J, with 12 bases in the middle. This CDR3 contains 13 residues. Per germline, CDR1 DFQATT and CDR2 SNEGSKA (reference sequence). CDR3 nucleotide sequence: TGCAGTGCTTCTCAGGGGATCAATTCACCCCTCCACTTT. Amino acids: CSASQGINSPLHF.

The chain recombines TRBV20-1 with TRBJ2-6; D unclear. Trimming took off 4 bases at V and 0 bases at J, with 13 bases between the two ends. This CDR3 region has 16 residues. CDR1 is DFQATT and CDR2 is SNEGSKA in the germline V gene (reference sequence). The CDR3 DNA sequence: TGCAGTGCTAAATTGGGATTCCTCTCTGGGGCCAACGTCCTGACTTTC. This gives the protein CSAKLGFLSGANVLTF.

The rearrangement uses TRBV20-1 and TRBJ2-3; 8 bases align to TRBD2. The CDR3 loop spans 15 amino acids. V gave up 6 bases and J gave up 2 bases; unmatched junction bases: 10. CDR1 is DFQATT and CDR2 is SNEGSKA in the germline V gene (reference sequence). The CDR3 sequence: CSAGLGRGDTDTQYF. CDR3 in DNA: TGCAGTGCCGGGCTTGGGCGGGGGGACACAGATACGCAGTATTTT.

The gene calls are TRBV20-1 and TRBJ2-3, with a weak D call TRBD2 (6 bases). Germline V lookup: CDR1 DFQATT, CDR2 SNEGSKA (reference sequence). The length of the CDR3 is 16 residues. Trimming took off 3 bases at V and 6 bases at J, with 22 bases between the two ends. The CDR3 DNA reads TGCAGTGCTAGCGGCCAACGGGACTCATGGGGCGATACGCAGTATTTT. It translates to CSASGQRDSWGDTQYF.

This clonotype was seen more than once but under ten times. The chain employs TRBV6-1 and TRBJ1-1; possible D gene TRBD1, 5 bases. V lost 3 bases and J 1 base, leaving 9 bases between the germline ends. Germline CDR1 MNHNS, CDR2 SASEGT. The CDR3 length is 14 residues. The CDR3 DNA is TGTGCCAGCAGTGACTGGCAGGGGAACACTGAAGCTTTCTTT. This codes for CASSDWQGNTEAFF.

This clonotype has just a few counts. The V gene is TRBV6-4, the J gene TRBJ1-1; D call uncertain. The germline CDR1 and CDR2 sequences are MRHNA and SNTAGT. V lost 5 bases and J 3 bases, leaving 10 bases between the germline ends. The CDR3 extends over 13 amino acids. Here the CDR3 reads CASSSREDTEAFF. In DNA, the CDR3 is TGTGCCAGCAGTTCGCGGGAGGACACTGAAGCTTTCTTT.

This chain uses TRBV7-6 with TRBJ2-7; D is uncertain. The CDR3 spans 13 residues. V was pared by 1 base and J by 1 base, with 5 bases between. Germline CDR1 is SGHVS and CDR2 is FNYEAQ. The CDR3 here is CASSLERSYEQYF. CDR3 nucleotide sequence: TGTGCCAGCAGCTTAGAGCGTTCCTACGAGCAGTACTTC. The variable domain in full, with the rest retrieved from reference TRBV7-6 and TRBJ2-7, is GAGVSQSPRYKVTKRGQDVALRCDPISGHVSLYWYRQALGQGPEFLTYFNYEAQQDKSGLPNDRFSAERPEGSISTLTIQRTEQRDSAMYRCASSLERSYEQYFGPGTRLTVT.

The CDR3 coding sequence is TGTGCCTGGAGCTCAGGGGGCTCAACTAATGAAAAACTGTTTTTT. It translates to CAWSSGGSTNEKLFF. The rearrangement uses TRBV30 and TRBJ1-4; the match to TRBD1 covers 8 bases. The CDR3 has 15 amino acids. Germline V gene data show CDR1 as GTSNPN and CDR2 as SVGIG (reference sequence). Losses at the gene ends were 3 bases for V and 0 bases for J; bases not matched to a gene: 3.

The chain has TRBV15 and TRBJ1-1; D gene unclear. Per the germline V gene, CDR1 is LNHNV and CDR2 is YYDKDF (reference sequence). Trimming removed 0 bases at V and 0 bases at J, with 11 bases between. The CDR3 is made up of 16 amino acids. CDR3 bases: TGTGCCACCAGCAGAGACGCATGGATCATGAACACTGAAGCTTTCTTT. Protein product: CATSRDAWIMNTEAFF.

The V and J genes are TRBV4-3 and TRBJ1-1; 7 positions agree with TRBD1. The CDR3 sequence is 13 residues long. Germline V gene sequence: CDR1 LGHNA, CDR2 YSLEER. V lost 3 bases to trimming and J lost 4 bases; unmatched junction nucleotides: 2. The DNA of the CDR3 is TGCGCCAGCAGCCAGGACAGGTTCACTGAAGCTTTCTTT. It is translated as CASSQDRFTEAFF.

This rearrangement joins TRBV7-2 to TRBJ1-2; TRBD1 might be the D (6 bases). V was cut by 4 bases and J by 4 bases, with 10 bases left in between. This CDR3 comprises 13 residues. Germline V gene lookup returns CDR1 SGHTA and CDR2 FQGNSA. The CDR3, as DNA: TGTGCCAGCAGCTCTTCGGACAGCTATGGCTACACCTTC. Encoded protein: CASSSSDSYGYTF.

This clonotype was seen more than once but under ten times. The chain has TRBV20-1 and TRBJ2-1; 8 bases fit TRBD2. The CDR3 consists of 11 residues. The junction had 3 bases not matched to a gene; V was cut back by 7 bases and J by 7 bases. Germline V gene data show CDR1 as DFQATT and CDR2 as SNEGSKA (reference sequence). In DNA form, the CDR3 reads TGCAGTGGACTAGCGCTAAATGAGCAGTTCTTC. This translates into CSGLALNEQFF.

The J gene is TRBJ2-3, the V gene TRBV10-3, with 7 bases matching TRBD2. The CDR3 runs to 18 residues. V dropped 10 bases and J dropped 2; count of bases not matched to a gene: 21. Germline values: CDR1 ENHRY, CDR2 SYGVKD. The CDR3: CATSTGESLSGPTDTQYF. For the CDR3, the DNA is TGTGCCACCTCTACAGGTGAAAGCCTTAGCGGGCCCACAGATACGCAGTATTTT.

V usage is TRBV20-1 and J usage is TRBJ2-3; 14 bases fit TRBD2. The CDR3 has 17 residues. Germline-derived CDR1 and CDR2 are DFQATT and SNEGSKA (reference sequence). V shed 4 bases, J shed 2 bases, and the junction held 8 bases outside the gene matches. This CDR3 reads CSATLRTSGRFTDTQYF. The CDR3 nucleotides are TGCAGTGCTACGCTACGGACTAGCGGGAGGTTCACAGATACGCAGTATTTT.

This clonotype was recorded a few times. The V call is TRBV7-2, the J call TRBJ2-7; perhaps TRBD1 as D (6 bases). Germline V gene sequence: CDR1 SGHTA, CDR2 FQGNSA. V lost 3 bases, J lost 3 bases, and 12 bases lay in between. The CDR3 contains 14 residues. Written as DNA, the CDR3 is TGTGCCAGCAGCTTCCGACAGGCAAACTACGAGCAGTACTTC. Translation: CASSFRQANYEQYF. The full variable domain, its missing parts supplied by reference TRBV7-2 and TRBJ2-7, is GAGVSQSPSNKVTEKGKDVELRCDPISGHTALYWYRQSLGQGLEFLIYFQGNSAPDKSGLPSDRFSAERTGGSVSTLTIQRTQQEDSAVYLCASSFRQANYEQYFGPGTRLTVT.

The chain recombines TRBV7-2 with TRBJ2-1; 7 bases agree with TRBD2. Germline V lookup: CDR1 SGHTA, CDR2 FQGNSA. The CDR3 is made up of 12 amino acids. J lost 13 bases, V lost 6 bases, and 9 bases had no gene match. The CDR3 sequence: CASRLAASGQFF. CDR3 bases: TGTGCCAGCAGGCTGGCGGCTAGCGGACAGTTCTTC.